This TCR beta chain was found in a study of blood T cell repertoires in COVID-19. Everyone who took part was 18 to 89 years old, and they came from 24 US areas. Clinical history reported by participants formed the basis on which cohorts were assigned. Recovered Cohort 3 donors showed two negative PCRs, clearance, or symptom resolution. Measured with immunoSEQ multiplex PCR; TCRdb has only the in-frame clones, and not every one. The profile covers fewer than 400,000 clones, with 87% appearing a single time and approximately 9% taken by the ten largest. Germline lookup yields CDR1 SGHAT and CDR2 FQNNGV. V shed 4 bases and J shed 8 bases, with 15 bases lying between them. The CDR3 has 15 residues.

J is TRBJ1-6 and V is TRBV11-2; D gene ambiguous. The sequence came from a young woman who had recovered from COVID-19. The sequenced sample was PBMCs or T cells enriched from blood (not recorded which). CDR3 sequence (DNA): TGTGCCAGCAGCTCCCCGCGAGGGCCGGATTCACCCCTCCACTTT. Its protein product is CASSSPRGPDSPLHF.